Each of the 6 T cell receptor beta chains below was sequenced from the same sample in a study of blood T cell repertoires in COVID-19. TCRdb's table, derived via immunoSEQ multiplex PCR, lists solely in-frame clones and lacks some. There are around 380,000 clones in the sample; 80% to 90% occur only once, and 1% to 1.5% lies in the top ten. The sequenced material came from PBMCs or T cells enriched from blood (not recorded which). Receptors were obtained from a man under 40 who had recovered from COVID-19.

This clone was counted a few times. This rearrangement joins TRBV6-5 to TRBJ1-5; D not certain. CDR1 is MNHEY, CDR2 SVGAGI, per germline. This CDR3 has 15 amino acids. The ends were cut back, 2 bases at V and 0 bases at J, with 8 bases in the middle. As DNA, the CDR3 is TGTGCCAGCAGTTACAAGCAGGTTAGCAATCAGCCCCAGCATTTT. Protein sequence: CASSYKQVSNQPQHF.

This clone showed up just once. V is TRBV5-6 and J is TRBJ1-1; D is undetermined. There are 13 residues in the CDR3. V was trimmed by 0 bases and J by 5 bases, leaving 8 bases between them. Germline V gene lookup returns CDR1 SGHDT and CDR2 YYEEEE. The CDR3: CASSLGSGTEAFF. The CDR3 coding sequence is TGTGCCAGCAGCTTGGGGTCGGGGACTGAAGCTTTCTTT.

The chain has TRBV19 and TRBJ1-5, with TRBD1 identical over 10 bases. With V trimmed by 5 bases and J by 9 bases, 13 bases remained unmatched. The CDR3 loop spans 16 amino acids. In germline, CDR1 is LNHDA, CDR2 SQIVND (reference sequence). CDR3 nucleotide sequence: TGTGCCAGTAGTCCCGCCGGGACAGGGGCTGCGGGGCCCCAGCATTTT. It encodes CASSPAGTGAAGPQHF.

The chain links TRBV9 to TRBJ1-1; no clear D. Germline V gives CDR1 SGDLS, CDR2 YYNGEE. Trimming left V 4 bases short and J 1 base short, with 11 bases between. The CDR3 covers 14 residues. CDR3 coding DNA: TGTGCCAGCAGCCCTGTTGGTAGGAACACTGAAGCTTTCTTT. This encodes CASSPVGRNTEAFF.

This clone was recorded a few times. The chain's CDR3 is CASSVDGGNTEAFF. The CDR3 DNA reads TGTGCCAGCAGCGTAGATGGCGGGAACACTGAAGCTTTCTTT. V is TRBV9 and J is TRBJ1-1; no reliable D call. Germline V gene lookup returns CDR1 SGDLS and CDR2 YYNGEE. This CDR3 has 14 residues. V was pared by 0 bases and J by 1 base, with 7 bases between.

V is TRBV11-3 and J is TRBJ2-1, with 8 bases that match TRBD1. The CDR3 consists of 19 residues. The V and J ends lost 0 bases and 10 bases, in that order; junction bases with no gene match: 20. Germline CDR1 and CDR2: SGHNT and YENEEA. CDR3 loop: CASSLDYLTGTGFNKEQFF. CDR3 nucleotides: TGTGCCAGCAGCTTAGATTACCTTACCGGGACAGGATTCAATAAGGAGCAGTTCTTC.